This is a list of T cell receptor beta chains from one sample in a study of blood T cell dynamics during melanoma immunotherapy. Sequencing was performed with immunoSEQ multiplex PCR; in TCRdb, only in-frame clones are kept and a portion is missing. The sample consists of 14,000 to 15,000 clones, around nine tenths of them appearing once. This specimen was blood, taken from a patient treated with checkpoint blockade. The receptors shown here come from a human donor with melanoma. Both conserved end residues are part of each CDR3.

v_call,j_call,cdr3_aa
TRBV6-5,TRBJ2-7,CASSYAGAPYEQYF
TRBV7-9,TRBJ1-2,CASSWSGQALGGYTF
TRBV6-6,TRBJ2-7,CASSYGLRYEQYF
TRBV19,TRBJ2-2,CASSIGSPSRELFF
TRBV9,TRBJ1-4,CASSAERGNEKLFF
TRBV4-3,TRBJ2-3,CASSPLEGTDTQYF
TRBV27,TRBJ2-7,CASSTLPLAGRGSYEQYF
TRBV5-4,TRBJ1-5,CASSVLGSNQPQHF
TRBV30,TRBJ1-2,CAWTRMTGDGYTF
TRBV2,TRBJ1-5,CASSYDRGGQPQHF
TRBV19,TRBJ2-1,CASSGGTSGTEQFF
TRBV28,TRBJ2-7,CASSLGGVGSPGQYF
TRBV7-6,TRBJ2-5,CASSPKGGLETQYF
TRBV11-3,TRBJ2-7,CASSSGGSYEQYF
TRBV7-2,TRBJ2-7,CASSRGAGVSYEQYF
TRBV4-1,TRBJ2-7,CASSHFPGQGYEQYF
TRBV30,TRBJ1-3,CAWSVLPPQGNTIYF
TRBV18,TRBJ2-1,CASSPQGLNEQFF
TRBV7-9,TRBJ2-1,CASSSRESNEQFF
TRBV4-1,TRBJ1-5,CASSQVAHSNQPQHF
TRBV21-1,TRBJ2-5,CASTTRVGDSEKETQYF
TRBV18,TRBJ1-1,CASSPDLQGGSPGTEAFF
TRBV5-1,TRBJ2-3,CASSPIVAGDTDTQYF
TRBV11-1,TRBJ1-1,CASSSDRGSTEAFF
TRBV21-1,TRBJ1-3,CASSKIGAANSGNTIYF
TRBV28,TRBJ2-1,CASSFASASSYNEQFF
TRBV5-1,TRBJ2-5,CASSRTGAPETQYF
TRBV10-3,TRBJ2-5,CAISESGETQYF
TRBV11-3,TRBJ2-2,CASSSLMDSYTGELFF
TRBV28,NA,CASSFGLAGSPTYEQYF
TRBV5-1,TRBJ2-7,CASSWGQKYYEQYF
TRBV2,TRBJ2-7,CASSLSAQYEQYF
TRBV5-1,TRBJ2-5,CASSHSSGTKETQYF
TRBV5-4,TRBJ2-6,CASSLAKGQVSSGANVLTF
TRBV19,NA,CASKRGQGIYEQYF
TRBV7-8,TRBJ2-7,CASSLYEGGFAYEQYF
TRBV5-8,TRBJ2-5,CASSLVMRAETQYF
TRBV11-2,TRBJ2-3,CASSQTSGEADTQYF
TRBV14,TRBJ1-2,CASSQIRDMGYTF
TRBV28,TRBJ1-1,CASSSRGQGGTEAFF
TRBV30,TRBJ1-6,CAWSVQGHSPLHF
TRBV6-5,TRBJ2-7,CASSYSNLADYEQYF
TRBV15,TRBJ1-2,CATSRLGRSHYGYTF
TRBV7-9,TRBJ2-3,CASSPRAGSRGETQYF
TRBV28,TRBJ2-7,CASSFPGHSYEQYF
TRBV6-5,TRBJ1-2,CASTKRAGYYGYTF
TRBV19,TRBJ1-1,CASTPNRIRNTEAFF
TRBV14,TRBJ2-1,CASSPVPGQGEFF
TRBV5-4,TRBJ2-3,CASSERRELTLPDTQYF
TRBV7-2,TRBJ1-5,CASSLNAGRVPQHF
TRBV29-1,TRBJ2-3,CSVGLAGGSGDTQYF
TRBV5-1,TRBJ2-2,CASSLGQGYTGELFF
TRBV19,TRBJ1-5,CASTSLRRASNQPQHF
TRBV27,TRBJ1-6,CASSFGQGKSPLHF
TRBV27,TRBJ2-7,CASTRIVASGSYEQYF
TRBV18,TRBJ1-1,CASSHGGQGRTEAFF
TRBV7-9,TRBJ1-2,CASSLSGGGGYTF
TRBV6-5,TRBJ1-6,CASRPDRGGSPLHF
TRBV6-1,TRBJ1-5,CASSVGLNRPQHF